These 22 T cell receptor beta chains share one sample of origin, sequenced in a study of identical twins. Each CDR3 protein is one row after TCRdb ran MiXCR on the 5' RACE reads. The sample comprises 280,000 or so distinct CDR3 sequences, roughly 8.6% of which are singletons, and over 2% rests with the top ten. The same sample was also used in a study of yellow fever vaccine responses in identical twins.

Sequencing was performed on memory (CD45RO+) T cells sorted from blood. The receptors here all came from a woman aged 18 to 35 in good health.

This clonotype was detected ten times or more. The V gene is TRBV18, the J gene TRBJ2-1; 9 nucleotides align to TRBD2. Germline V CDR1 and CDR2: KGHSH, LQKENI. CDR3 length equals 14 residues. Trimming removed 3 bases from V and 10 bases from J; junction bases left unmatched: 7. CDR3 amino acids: CASSPPGLALEQFF. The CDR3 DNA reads TGTGCCAGCTCACCTCCGGGACTAGCCCTGGAGCAGTTCTTC.

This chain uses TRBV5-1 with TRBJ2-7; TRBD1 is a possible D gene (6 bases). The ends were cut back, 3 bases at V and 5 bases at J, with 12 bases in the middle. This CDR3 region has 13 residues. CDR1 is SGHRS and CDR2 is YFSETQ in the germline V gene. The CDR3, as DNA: TGCGCCAGCAGCTGGGGATACAGGGACGAGCAGTACTTC. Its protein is CASSWGYRDEQYF. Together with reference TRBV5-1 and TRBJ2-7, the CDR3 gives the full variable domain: KAGVTQTPRYLIKTRGQQVTLSCSPISGHRSVSWYQQTPGQGLQFLFEYFSETQRNKGNFPGRFSGRQFSNSRSEMNVSTLELGDSALYLCASSWGYRDEQYFGPGTRLTVT.

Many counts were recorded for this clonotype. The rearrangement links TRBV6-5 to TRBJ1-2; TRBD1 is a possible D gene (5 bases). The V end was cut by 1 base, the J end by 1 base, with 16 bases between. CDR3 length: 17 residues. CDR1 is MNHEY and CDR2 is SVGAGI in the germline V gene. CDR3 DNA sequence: TGTGCCAGCAGTTACTTAACAAAACGGGACCTTAACTATGGCTACACCTTC. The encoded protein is CASSYLTKRDLNYGYTF.

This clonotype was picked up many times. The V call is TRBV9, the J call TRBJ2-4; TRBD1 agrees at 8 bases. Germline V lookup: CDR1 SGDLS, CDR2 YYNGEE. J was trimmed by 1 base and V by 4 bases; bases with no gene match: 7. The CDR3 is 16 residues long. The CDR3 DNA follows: TGTGCCAGCAGCCTTGGACAGGGAGAGGCCAAAAACATTCAGTACTTC. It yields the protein CASSLGQGEAKNIQYF.

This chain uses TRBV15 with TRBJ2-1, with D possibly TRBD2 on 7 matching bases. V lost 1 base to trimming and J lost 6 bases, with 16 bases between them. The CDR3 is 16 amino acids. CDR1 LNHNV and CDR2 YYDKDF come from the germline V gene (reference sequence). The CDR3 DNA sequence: TGTGCCACCAGCAGAGGGGGAGGGGGGGCCTTCAATGAGCAGTTCTTC. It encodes CATSRGGGGAFNEQFF.

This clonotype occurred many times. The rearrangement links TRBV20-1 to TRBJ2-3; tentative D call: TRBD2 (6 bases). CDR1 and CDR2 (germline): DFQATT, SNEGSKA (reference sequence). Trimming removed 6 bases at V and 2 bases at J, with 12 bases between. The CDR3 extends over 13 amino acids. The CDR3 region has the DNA TGCAGTGCCCCCCAACTAGCCACAGATACGCAGTATTTT. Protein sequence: CSAPQLATDTQYF.

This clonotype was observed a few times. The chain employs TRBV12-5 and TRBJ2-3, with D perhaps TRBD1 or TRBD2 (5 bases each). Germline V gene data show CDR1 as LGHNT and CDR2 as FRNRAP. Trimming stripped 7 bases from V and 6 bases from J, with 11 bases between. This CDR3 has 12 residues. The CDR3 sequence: CASAVEGDTQYF. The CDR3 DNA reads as TGTGCTAGTGCCGTCGAGGGGGATACGCAGTATTTT.

CDR3 in amino acids: CASSRTGTQANYGYTF. The CDR3 nucleotides are TGCGCCAGCAGTCGGACAGGGACTCAAGCTAACTATGGCTACACCTTC. This chain uses TRBV10-2 with TRBJ1-2; TRBD1 agrees at 8 bases. Germline V gene lookup returns CDR1 WSHSY and CDR2 SAAADI. Trimming took 5 bases from V and 0 from J; bases not matched to a gene: 8. There are 16 residues in the CDR3.

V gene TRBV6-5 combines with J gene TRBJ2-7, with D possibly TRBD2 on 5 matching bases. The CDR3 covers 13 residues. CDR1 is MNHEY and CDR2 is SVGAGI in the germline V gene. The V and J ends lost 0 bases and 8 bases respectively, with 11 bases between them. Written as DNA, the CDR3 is TGTGCCAGCAGTTACTCGAGTAGAGGGAAGCAGTACGTC. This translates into CASSYSSRGKQYV.

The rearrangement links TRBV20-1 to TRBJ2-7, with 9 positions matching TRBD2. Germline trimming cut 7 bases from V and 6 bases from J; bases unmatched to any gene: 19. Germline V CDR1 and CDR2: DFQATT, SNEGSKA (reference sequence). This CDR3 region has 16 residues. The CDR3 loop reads CSGYRARAGGLGEQYF. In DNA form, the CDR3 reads TGCAGTGGTTATAGGGCCAGAGCGGGAGGATTAGGCGAGCAGTACTTC.

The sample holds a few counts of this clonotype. The CDR3 DNA reads TGTGCCAGCAGCTTAGGCGGTTGGACTAGTTTTACTGAGCAGTTCTTC. This encodes CASSLGGWTSFTEQFF. The chain carries TRBV7-8 and TRBJ2-1; TRBD2 matches at 7 bases. CDR1 is SGHVS and CDR2 is FQNEAQ in the germline V gene. V lost 1 base and J lost 9; bases outside the gene matches: 12. This CDR3 spans 16 amino acids.

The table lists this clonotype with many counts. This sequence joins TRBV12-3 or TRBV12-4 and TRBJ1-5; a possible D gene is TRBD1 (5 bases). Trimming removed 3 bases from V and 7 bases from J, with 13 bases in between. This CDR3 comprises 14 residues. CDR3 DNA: TGTGCCAGCAGTTTGGGGACGGGCAGGCAGCCCCAGCATTTT. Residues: CASSLGTGRQPQHF.

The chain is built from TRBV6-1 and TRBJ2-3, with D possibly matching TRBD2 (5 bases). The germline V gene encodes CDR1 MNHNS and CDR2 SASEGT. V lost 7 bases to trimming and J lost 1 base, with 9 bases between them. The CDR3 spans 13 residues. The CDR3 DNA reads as TGTGCCAGCAAAGGAGCGGGCACAGATACGCAGTATTTT. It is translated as CASKGAGTDTQYF.

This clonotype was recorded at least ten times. The CDR3 protein is CASSQSDRRSTEAFF. CDR3 DNA sequence: TGTGCCAGCAGCCAATCGGACAGGAGGTCCACTGAAGCTTTCTTT. The chain has TRBV3-1 and TRBJ1-1; TRBD1 matches at 7 bases. V lost 2 bases and J lost 4; bases outside the gene matches: 7. Germline V gene data show CDR1 as LGHDT and CDR2 as YNNKEL (reference sequence). The CDR3 consists of 15 residues.

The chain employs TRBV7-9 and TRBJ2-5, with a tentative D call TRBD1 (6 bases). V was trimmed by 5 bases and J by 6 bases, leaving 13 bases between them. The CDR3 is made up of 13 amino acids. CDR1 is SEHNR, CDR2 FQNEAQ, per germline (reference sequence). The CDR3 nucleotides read TGTGCCAGCAGCCCGCAGGGGCGACAGACCCAGTACTTC. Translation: CASSPQGRQTQYF.

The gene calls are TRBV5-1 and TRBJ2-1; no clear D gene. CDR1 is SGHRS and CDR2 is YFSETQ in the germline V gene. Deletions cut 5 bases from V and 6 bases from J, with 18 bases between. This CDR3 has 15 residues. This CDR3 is CASRVWGSVSNEQFF. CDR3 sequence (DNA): TGCGCCAGCAGAGTCTGGGGATCGGTGAGCAATGAGCAGTTCTTC. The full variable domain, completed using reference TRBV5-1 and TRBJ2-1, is KAGVTQTPRYLIKTRGQQVTLSCSPISGHRSVSWYQQTPGQGLQFLFEYFSETQRNKGNFPGRFSGRQFSNSRSEMNVSTLELGDSALYLCASRVWGSVSNEQFFGPGTRLTVL.

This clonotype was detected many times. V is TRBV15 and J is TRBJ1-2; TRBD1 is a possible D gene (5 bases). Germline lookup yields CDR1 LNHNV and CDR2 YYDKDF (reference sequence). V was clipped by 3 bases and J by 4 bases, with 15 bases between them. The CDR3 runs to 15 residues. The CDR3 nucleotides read TGTGCCACCAGCAGTGGGGAAGGGGTTGCCTATGGCTACACCTTC. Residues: CATSSGEGVAYGYTF.

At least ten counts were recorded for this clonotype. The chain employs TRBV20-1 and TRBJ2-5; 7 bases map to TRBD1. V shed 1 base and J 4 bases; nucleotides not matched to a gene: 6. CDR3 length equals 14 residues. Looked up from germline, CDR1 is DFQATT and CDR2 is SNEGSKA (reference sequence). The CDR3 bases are TGCAGTGCTAGAGGACAGGGTGTAACAGAGACCCAGTACTTC. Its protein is CSARGQGVTETQYF.

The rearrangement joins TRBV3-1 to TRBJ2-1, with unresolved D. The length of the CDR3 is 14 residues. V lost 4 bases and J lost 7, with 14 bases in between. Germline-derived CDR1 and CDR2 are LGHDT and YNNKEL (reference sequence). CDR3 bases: TGTGCCAGCAGCCTGTCGGACCGACGGAATGAGCAGTTCTTC. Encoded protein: CASSLSDRRNEQFF.

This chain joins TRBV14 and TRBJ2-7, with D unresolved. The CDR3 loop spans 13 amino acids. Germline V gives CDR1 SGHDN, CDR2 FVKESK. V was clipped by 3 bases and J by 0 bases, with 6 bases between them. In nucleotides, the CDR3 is TGTGCCAGCAGCCATGTCAACTCCTACGAGCAGTACGTC. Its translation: CASSHVNSYEQYV.

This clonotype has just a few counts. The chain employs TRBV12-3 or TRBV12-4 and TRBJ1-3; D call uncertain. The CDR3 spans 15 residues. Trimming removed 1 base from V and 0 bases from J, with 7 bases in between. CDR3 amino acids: CASSLGRISGNTIYF. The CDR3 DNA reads TGTGCCAGCAGTTTAGGGCGTATCTCTGGAAACACCATATATTTT.

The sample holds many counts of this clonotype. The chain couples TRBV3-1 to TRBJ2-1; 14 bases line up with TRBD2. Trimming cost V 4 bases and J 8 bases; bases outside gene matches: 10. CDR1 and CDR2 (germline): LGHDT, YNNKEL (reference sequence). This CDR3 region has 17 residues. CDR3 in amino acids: CASSRKTGTSGSHEQFF. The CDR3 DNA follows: TGTGCCAGCAGCCGAAAGACTGGGACTAGCGGGAGCCATGAGCAGTTCTTC.